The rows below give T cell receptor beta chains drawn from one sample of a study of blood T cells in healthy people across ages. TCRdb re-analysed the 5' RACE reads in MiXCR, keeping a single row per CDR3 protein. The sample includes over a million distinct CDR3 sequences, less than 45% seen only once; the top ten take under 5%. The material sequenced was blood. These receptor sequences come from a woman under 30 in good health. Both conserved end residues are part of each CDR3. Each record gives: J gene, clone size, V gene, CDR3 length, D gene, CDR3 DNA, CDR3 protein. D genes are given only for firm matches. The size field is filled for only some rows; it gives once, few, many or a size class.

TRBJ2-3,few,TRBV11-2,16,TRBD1,TGTGCCAGCAGCTTAGTCCAGGGGGTCGGCACAGATACGCAGTATTTT,CASSLVQGVGTDTQYF
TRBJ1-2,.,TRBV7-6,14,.,TGTGCCAGCAGCTCTGTGACAGTTAACTATGGCTACACCTTC,CASSSVTVNYGYTF
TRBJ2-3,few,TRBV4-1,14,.,TGCGCCAGCAGCCCCTCGGTGGGCGGCGATACGCAGTATTTT,CASSPSVGGDTQYF
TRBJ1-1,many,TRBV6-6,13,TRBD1,TGTGCCAGCATAAACAGGGGGGGCACTGAAGCTTTCTTT,CASINRGGTEAFF
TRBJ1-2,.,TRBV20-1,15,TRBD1,TGCAGTGCTAGAGCCAACCTCAGGGGGCGTTATGGCTACACCTTC,CSARANLRGRYGYTF
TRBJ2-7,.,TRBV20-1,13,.,TGCAGTGCTAGAGATAGAACAACCTACGAGCAGTACTTC,CSARDRTTYEQYF
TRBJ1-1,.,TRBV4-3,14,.,TGCGCCAGCAGCCAAGAAAGCTACAACACTGAAGCTTTCTTT,CASSQESYNTEAFF
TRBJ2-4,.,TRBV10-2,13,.,TGCGCCAGCAACGAGTCAGGTGGCGACATTCAGTACTTC,CASNESGGDIQYF
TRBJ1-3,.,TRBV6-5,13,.,TGTGCCAGCAGCCGACAGCTGGCGGACACCATATATTTT,CASSRQLADTIYF
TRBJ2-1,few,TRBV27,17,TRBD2,TGTGCCAGCAGCCAGACTAGCGGGGAGTTCACGTACAATGAGCAGTTCTTC,CASSQTSGEFTYNEQFF
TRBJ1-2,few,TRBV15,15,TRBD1,TGTGCCACCAGCAGAGATTACGGGACAGCTTATGGCTACACCTTC,CATSRDYGTAYGYTF
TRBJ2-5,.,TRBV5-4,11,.,TGTGCCAGCAACTATTACAATGAGCAGTACTTC,CASNYYNEQYF
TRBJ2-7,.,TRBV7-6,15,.,TGTGCCAGCAGCTTAGGCAGGGACTTCTCCTACGAGCAGTACTTC,CASSLGRDFSYEQYF
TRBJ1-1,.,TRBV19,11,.,TGTGCCAGTAAGTTCGCGACTGAAGCTTTCTTT,CASKFATEAFF
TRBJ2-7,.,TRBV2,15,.,TGTGCCAGCAGTGAAGTTAGGGGAAGCTCCTACGAGCAGTACTTC,CASSEVRGSSYEQYF
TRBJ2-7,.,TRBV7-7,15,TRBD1,TGTGCTAGCAGCTTGTCGCAGGGGGATACGTACGAGCAGTACTTC,CASSLSQGDTYEQYF
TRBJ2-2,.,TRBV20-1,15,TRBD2,TGCAGTGCTAGAGCCGGGACTAGCCTCACCGGGGAGCTGTTTTTT,CSARAGTSLTGELFF
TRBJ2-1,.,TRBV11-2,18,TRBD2,TGTGCCAGCAGCCCTAACCTAGGAACTAGCGGGAGCACACATGAGCAGTTCTTC,CASSPNLGTSGSTHEQFF
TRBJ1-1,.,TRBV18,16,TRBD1,TGTGCCAGCTCGGCGGGACAGGGCAACATGAACACTGAAGCTTTCTTT,CASSAGQGNMNTEAFF
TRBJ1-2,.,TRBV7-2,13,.,TGTGCCAGCAGCTTAGGAAGGGCATTTGGCTACACCTTC,CASSLGRAFGYTF
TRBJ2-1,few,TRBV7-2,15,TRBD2,TGTGCCAGCAGACTCACACACGGGAGGCAAGAGACCCAGTTCTTC,CASRLTHGRQETQFF
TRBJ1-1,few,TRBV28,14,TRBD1,TGTGCCAGCACCAGGACAGGCGAGAACACTGAAGCTTTCTTT,CASTRTGENTEAFF
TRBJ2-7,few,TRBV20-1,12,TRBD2,TGCAGTGCCAGGACTAGCGGGATCGAGCAGTACTTC,CSARTSGIEQYF
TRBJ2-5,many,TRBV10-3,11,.,TGTGCCGCCGGACCCTCGGGGACCCAGTACTTC,CAAGPSGTQYF
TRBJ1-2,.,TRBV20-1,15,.,TGCAGTGCTAGAGATCTCCCAGGGGCCAGGGGTGGCTACACTTTC,CSARDLPGARGGYTF
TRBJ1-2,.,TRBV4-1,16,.,TGCGCCAGCAGCCAAGAGGGGAACAGGGCCCTCGGTGGCTACACCTTC,CASSQEGNRALGGYTF
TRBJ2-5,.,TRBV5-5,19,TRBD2,TGTGCCAGCAGCTTGGCCATGGGACTAGCGGGGGGCAGCCAAGAGACCCAGTACTTC,CASSLAMGLAGGSQETQYF
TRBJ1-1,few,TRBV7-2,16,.,TGTGCCAGCAGCTTACTATTGTGGGCCATGGGGACTGAAGCTTTCTTT,CASSLLLWAMGTEAFF
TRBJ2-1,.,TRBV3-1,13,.,TGTGCCAGCAGCCAATTTGAGGGGGATGAGCAGTTCTTC,CASSQFEGDEQFF
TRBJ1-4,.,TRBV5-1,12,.,TGCGCCAGCAGCTTGGATTTGGGGAAACTGTTTTTT,CASSLDLGKLFF
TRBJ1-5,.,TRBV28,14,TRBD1,TGTGCCAGCAGTGGGGGACAGGGTACTGCCCCCCAGCATTTT,CASSGGQGTAPQHF
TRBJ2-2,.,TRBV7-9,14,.,TGTGCCAGCAGCCGGGTCGCGAACACCGGGGAGCTGTTTTTT,CASSRVANTGELFF
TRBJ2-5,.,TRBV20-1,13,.,TGCAGTGCGCAGGCCCCTCCCCAAGAGACCCAGTACTTC,CSAQAPPQETQYF
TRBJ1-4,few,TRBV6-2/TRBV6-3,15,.,TGTGCCAGCAGTTACAGCAGCACCGGTGATGAAAAACTGTTTTTT,CASSYSSTGDEKLFF
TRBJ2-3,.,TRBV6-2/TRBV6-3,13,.,TGTGCCAGCAGACAGCCAGGCACAGATACGCAGTATTTT,CASRQPGTDTQYF
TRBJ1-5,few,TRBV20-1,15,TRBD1,TGCAGTGCTAGAGTACGGACAGGGGACGGCCAGCCCCAGCATTTT,CSARVRTGDGQPQHF
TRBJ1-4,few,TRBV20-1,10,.,TGCAGTGGGGGGAATGAAAAACTGTTTTTT,CSGGNEKLFF
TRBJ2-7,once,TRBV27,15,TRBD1,TGTGCCAGCACCCCACAGGGGAGCTCCTACAATGAGCAGTACTTC,CASTPQGSSYNEQYF
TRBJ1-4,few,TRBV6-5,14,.,TGTGCCAGCAGCCCGAGGAGGTCGGATGAAAAACTGTTTTTT,CASSPRRSDEKLFF
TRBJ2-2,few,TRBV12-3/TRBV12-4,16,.,TGTGCCAGCAGAGGCAGGCGGCCTTCGAACACCGGGGAGCTGTTTTTT,CASRGRRPSNTGELFF
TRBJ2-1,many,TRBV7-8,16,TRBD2,TGTGCCAGCAGCTTGGGACTAGCGGGGATCTACAATGAGCAGTTCTTC,CASSLGLAGIYNEQFF
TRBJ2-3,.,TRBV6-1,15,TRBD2,TGTGCCAGCAGGCGGGGTGGCGGGGGTACAGATACGCAGTATTTT,CASRRGGGGTDTQYF
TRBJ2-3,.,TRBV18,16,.,TGTGCCAGCTCACCAGGTCGGATATCCAGCACAGATACGCAGTATTTT,CASSPGRISSTDTQYF
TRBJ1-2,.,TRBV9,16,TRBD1,TGTGCCAGCAGCGCAGACCATACAGGGGGGTTTTATGGCTACACCTTC,CASSADHTGGFYGYTF
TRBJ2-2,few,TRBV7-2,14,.,TGTGCCAGCAGCTTAGCGCGTGGGACCGGGGAGCTGTTTTTT,CASSLARGTGELFF
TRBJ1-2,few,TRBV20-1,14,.,TGCAGTGCTAGAGATTTAACCGACGGCTATGGCTACACCTTC,CSARDLTDGYGYTF
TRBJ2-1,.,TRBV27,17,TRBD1,TGTGCCAGCAGTTTTTCTTACAGGGGCGGCTCCTACAATGAGCAGTTCTTC,CASSFSYRGGSYNEQFF
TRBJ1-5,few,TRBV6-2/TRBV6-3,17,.,TGTGCCAGTACCCAGGGACAACTCTTCAGGGGCAATCAGCCCCAGCATTTT,CASTQGQLFRGNQPQHF
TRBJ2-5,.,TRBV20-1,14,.,TGCAGTGCTAGAGGCACTGGCGTCCAAGAGACCCAGTACTTC,CSARGTGVQETQYF
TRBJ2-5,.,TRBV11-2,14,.,TGTGCCAGCAGCCACACAGGGCTCGGAGAGACCCAGTACTTC,CASSHTGLGETQYF
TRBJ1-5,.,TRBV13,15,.,TGTGCCAGCAGCTTAGGAAGTAATGGGGATCAGCCCCAGCATTTT,CASSLGSNGDQPQHF
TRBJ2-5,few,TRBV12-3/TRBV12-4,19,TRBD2,TGTGCCAGCAGTTTGCTTTTGAGTAGCGGGAGTTCGCGATACGAGACCCAGTACTTC,CASSLLLSSGSSRYETQYF
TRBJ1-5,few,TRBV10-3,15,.,TGTGCCATCAGCTCGGGACACAATAGCAATCAGCCCCAGCATTTT,CAISSGHNSNQPQHF
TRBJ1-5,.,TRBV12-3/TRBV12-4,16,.,TGTGCCAGCAGTTTAGGGGCAGGGTTAGGCAATCAGCCCCAGCATTTT,CASSLGAGLGNQPQHF
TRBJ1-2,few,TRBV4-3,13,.,TGCGCCAGCAGCCCCTACACCCAGGGGCGCTACACCTTC,CASSPYTQGRYTF
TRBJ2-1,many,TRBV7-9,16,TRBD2,TGTGCCAGCAGCTTAGCACTAGCGGGAGTTTACAATGAGCAGTTCTTC,CASSLALAGVYNEQFF
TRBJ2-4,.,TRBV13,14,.,TGTGCCAGCAGCCCTGACGAAAACAAAAACATTCAGTACTTC,CASSPDENKNIQYF